The 17 T cell receptor beta chains in this list originate from one sample, sequenced in a study of shared clonotypes between healthy human individuals. Profiled with immunoSEQ multiplex PCR; TCRdb holds only in-frame clones, not every one. Of around 2.1 million clones listed, roughly 91% were seen once; the top ten hold roughly 1.7%. Cells designated naive CD8 were CD45RO-negative and were positively selected for CCR7, with terminally differentiated effector memory CD45RA+ cells excluded. Sequencing was performed on naive CD8+ T cells from PBMCs. These receptors all stem from a man younger than 30 in good health. Some clones in this sample may be carry-over from other donors' samples.

The V call is TRBV9, the J call TRBJ1-4; possibly TRBD1 for D (6 bases). Germline assignment: CDR1 SGDLS and CDR2 YYNGEE. The V end was cut by 1 base, the J end by 4 bases, with 11 bases between. CDR3 length equals 15 residues. This CDR3 is CASSVSGGLNEKLFF. The CDR3 DNA follows: TGTGCCAGCAGCGTATCGGGGGGCCTTAATGAAAAACTGTTTTTT.

The rearrangement uses TRBV27 and TRBJ1-5; D call uncertain. V dropped 1 base and J dropped 0 bases, with 7 bases sitting between them. Germline lookup yields CDR1 MNHEY and CDR2 SMNVEV (reference sequence). The CDR3 extends over 15 amino acids. The CDR3 DNA follows: TGTGCCAGCAGTTTATACAGATTTAGCAATCAGCCCCAGCATTTT. This gives the protein CASSLYRFSNQPQHF.

As for this clone: Other DNA variants within this sample encode the same CDR3. CDR3 bases: TGTGCCAGCAGCCCAGGGTTACGCGAGCAGTACTTC. Its protein is CASSPGLREQYF. The chain is built from TRBV27 and TRBJ2-7; D is perhaps TRBD1 (5 bases). The germline CDR1 and CDR2 sequences are MNHEY and SMNVEV (reference sequence). The CDR3 is made up of 12 amino acids. Trimming stripped 6 bases from V and 6 bases from J, with 12 bases between.

This clone was seen a single time. The gene calls are TRBV11-3 and TRBJ2-1; D unresolved. With 4 bases removed from V and 0 bases from J, the gap between germline ends came to 7 bases. This CDR3 is built from 14 residues. CDR1 is SGHNT, CDR2 YENEEA, per germline. The CDR3, as DNA: TGTGCCAGCAGCTCATTTAGCTCCTACAATGAGCAGTTCTTC. It translates to CASSSFSSYNEQFF.

The CDR3 protein is CASSSSNGGNQPQHF. The DNA of the CDR3 is TGTGCCAGCAGTTCCTCGAACGGGGGAAATCAGCCCCAGCATTTT. The genes are TRBV28 and TRBJ1-5, with TRBD1 as a possible D gene (5 bases). CDR1 MDHEN and CDR2 SYDVKM come from the germline V gene. The CDR3 is 15 amino acids. Between the trimmed V and J ends, which lost 4 bases and 4 bases, there was a span of 14 bases.

This clone was counted once. This chain connects TRBV9 to TRBJ1-3, with 7 bases fitting TRBD1. Germline-derived CDR1 and CDR2 are SGDLS and YYNGEE. J gave up 4 bases and V 3 bases, and 4 bases lay outside the gene matches. The CDR3 has 14 amino acids. The CDR3 bases are TGTGCCAGCAGCGACAGGGGTGAGGGAAACACCATATATTTT. Amino acids: CASSDRGEGNTIYF. Based on the CDR3 plus reference TRBV9 and TRBJ1-3, the full variable domain is DSGVTQTPKHLITATGQRVTLRCSPRSGDLSVYWYQQSLDQGLQFLIQYYNGEERAKGNILERFSAQQFPDLHSELNLSSLELGDSALYFCASSDRGEGNTIYFGEGSWLTVV.

This clone was detected once. V gene TRBV7-9 combines with J gene TRBJ2-4; D unresolved. Between the trimmed V and J ends, which lost 5 bases and 0 bases, there was a span of 11 bases. The CDR3 consists of 15 residues. In germline, CDR1 is SEHNR, CDR2 FQNEAQ (reference sequence). The CDR3 region is CASSSRGVAKNIQYF. For the CDR3, the DNA is TGTGCCAGCAGCAGCCGCGGCGTAGCCAAAAACATTCAGTACTTC.

The chain employs TRBV6-1 and TRBJ2-7; D tentatively fits TRBD1 or TRBD2 (5 bases each). V lost 3 bases to trimming and J lost 1 base, with 13 bases between them. The CDR3 sequence is 15 residues long. Germline-derived CDR1 and CDR2 are MNHNS and SASEGT. The DNA of the CDR3 is TGTGCCAGCAGTGACCGTTTGGGACGGTCCTACGAGCAGTACTTC. This codes for CASSDRLGRSYEQYF.

V gene TRBV5-1 combines with J gene TRBJ2-5, with 7 bases identical to TRBD2. Unmatched junction bases numbered 7, after V lost 2 bases and J lost 3 bases. The V gene's germline CDR1 is SGHRS and CDR2 YFSETQ. The CDR3 sequence is 15 residues long. The CDR3 nucleotides read TGCGCCAGCAGCTTTATGGCGGGAGCAGAAGAGACCCAGTACTTC. Translating gives CASSFMAGAEETQYF.

The chain uses TRBV28 and TRBJ2-1, with a weak D call TRBD1 (5 bases). Germline values: CDR1 MDHEN, CDR2 SYDVKM. CDR3 length: 15 amino acids. The V end was cut by 6 bases, the J end by 4 bases, with 16 bases between. CDR3 sequence: CASRGVGNQYNEQFF. CDR3 DNA sequence: TGTGCCAGCAGAGGGGTAGGGAATCAGTACAATGAGCAGTTCTTC.

This rearrangement joins TRBV7-9 to TRBJ1-2; D remains ambiguous. Germline CDR1 is SEHNR and CDR2 is FQNEAQ (reference sequence). This CDR3 region has 15 residues. V shed 4 bases and J shed 0 bases, with 12 bases lying between them. In DNA form, the CDR3 reads TGTGCCAGCAGCTCCCGACGGGGAACTAACTATGGCTACACCTTC. It is translated as CASSSRRGTNYGYTF.

The chain links TRBV4-2 to TRBJ2-1, with 11 bases fitting TRBD2. V was pared by 2 bases and J by 0 bases, with 12 bases of the junction left unmatched. The germline gives CDR1 LGHNA, CDR2 YNFKEQ. CDR3 length equals 20 residues. The DNA of the CDR3 is TGTGCCAGCAGCCAAAATGAACTAGCGGGAGTAGGGAGCTCCTACAATGAGCAGTTCTTC. It codes for CASSQNELAGVGSSYNEQFF.

The chain joins TRBV2 to TRBJ2-1, with D maybe TRBD2 (5 bases). This CDR3 has 14 residues. V was shortened by 10 bases and J by 5 bases, with 18 bases between the two germline ends. Germline CDR1 SNHLY, CDR2 FYNNEI. CDR3 region: CATSPGTEDNEQFF. CDR3 nucleotide sequence: TGTGCCACCTCCCCGGGAACCGAGGACAATGAGCAGTTCTTC.

The chain employs TRBV14 and TRBJ1-1, with 9 bases aligning to TRBD1. V gave up 8 bases and J gave up 3 bases; unmatched junction bases: 7. The CDR3 extends over 14 amino acids. Germline lookup yields CDR1 SGHDN and CDR2 FVKESK. CDR3 sequence reads: CASVQGARDTEAFF. The CDR3 coding sequence is TGTGCCAGCGTACAGGGGGCCCGGGACACTGAAGCTTTCTTT.

The rearrangement uses TRBV15 and TRBJ2-1; 7 bases are shared with TRBD1. V trimming: 2 bases; J trimming: 0 bases; junction bases outside the gene matches: 4. Germline V CDR1 and CDR2: LNHNV, YYDKDF (reference sequence). This CDR3 has 16 amino acids. CDR3 DNA sequence: TGTGCCACCAGCAGACCTGGACAGGCCTCCTACAATGAGCAGTTCTTC. This codes for CATSRPGQASYNEQFF.

This chain links TRBV27 with TRBJ1-2, with D hard to call. The V gene lost 2 bases and the J gene lost 3 bases, with 10 bases spanning the gap. In germline, CDR1 is MNHEY, CDR2 SMNVEV (reference sequence). This CDR3 is 14 amino acids long. CDR3 coding DNA: TGTGCCAGCAGTTTAGACATCTCTGACTATGGCTACACCTTC. Amino acids: CASSLDISDYGYTF.

V and J are TRBV10-3 and TRBJ2-1, with 10 bases lining up with TRBD1. CDR1 and CDR2 from the germline V gene are ENHRY and SYGVKD. The CDR3 totals 17 residues. The junction had 9 bases not matched to a gene; V was cut back by 0 bases and J by 7 bases. The CDR3 region is CAISESGRTGGGNEQFF. The CDR3 DNA reads as TGTGCCATCAGTGAGTCGGGAAGGACAGGGGGAGGAAATGAGCAGTTCTTC.